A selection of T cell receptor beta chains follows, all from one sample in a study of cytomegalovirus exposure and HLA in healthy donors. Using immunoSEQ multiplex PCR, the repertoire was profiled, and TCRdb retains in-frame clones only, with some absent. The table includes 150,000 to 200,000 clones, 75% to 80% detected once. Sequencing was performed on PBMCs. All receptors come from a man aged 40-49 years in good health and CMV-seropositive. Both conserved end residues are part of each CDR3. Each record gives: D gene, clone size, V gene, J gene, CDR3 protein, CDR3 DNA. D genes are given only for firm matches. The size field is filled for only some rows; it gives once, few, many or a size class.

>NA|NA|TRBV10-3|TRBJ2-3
CAITEGGSTDTQYF
TGTGCCATCACAGAGGGGGGGTCCACAGATACGCAGTATTTT
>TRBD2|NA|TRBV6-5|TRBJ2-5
CASRVSGGYQETQYF
TGTGCCAGCAGGGTTAGCGGGGGCTACCAAGAGACCCAGTACTTC
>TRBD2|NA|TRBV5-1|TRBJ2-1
CASSLAVGSGGPGGNEQFF
TGCGCCAGCAGCTTGGCCGTGGGGTCGGGAGGGCCCGGTGGGAATGAGCAGTTCTTC
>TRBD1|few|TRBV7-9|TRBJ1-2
CASSFNTGTAGYTF
TGTGCCAGCAGTTTTAACACCGGGACAGCCGGCTACACCTTC
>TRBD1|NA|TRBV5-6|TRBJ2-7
CASSLGMGQGSYEQYF
TGTGCCAGCAGCTTGGGGATGGGACAGGGGTCTTACGAGCAGTACTTC
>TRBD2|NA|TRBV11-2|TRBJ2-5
CASSVEAGEGETQYF
TGTGCCAGCAGCGTGGAAGCGGGAGAAGGGGAGACCCAGTACTTC
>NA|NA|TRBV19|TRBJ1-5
CASTGGLFSNQPQHF
TGTGCCAGTACTGGCGGACTATTTAGCAATCAGCCCCAGCATTTT
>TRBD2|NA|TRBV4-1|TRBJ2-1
CASSQEGASGYNEQFF
TGCGCCAGCAGCCAAGAGGGAGCTAGCGGGTACAATGAGCAGTTCTTC
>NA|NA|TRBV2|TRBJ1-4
CASRGGLGEKLFF
TGTGCCAGTCGCGGGGGGCTCGGGGAAAAACTGTTTTTT
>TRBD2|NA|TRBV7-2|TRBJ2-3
CASSLRLAGDTDTQYF
TGTGCCAGCAGCTTAAGACTAGCGGGGGATACAGATACGCAGTATTTT
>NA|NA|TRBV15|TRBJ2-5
CATSSERLTETQYF
TGTGCCACCAGCAGCGAGCGGCTAACAGAGACCCAGTACTTC
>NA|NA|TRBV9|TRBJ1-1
CASSVDMNTEAFF
TGTGCCAGCAGCGTAGATATGAACACTGAAGCTTTCTTT
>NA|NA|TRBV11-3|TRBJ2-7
CASSLDFGSSYEQYF
TGTGCCAGCAGCTTAGATTTCGGGAGCTCCTACGAGCAGTACTTC
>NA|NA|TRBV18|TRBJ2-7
CASSPPGLGTYEQYF
TGTGCCAGCTCACCACCGGGACTCGGAACCTACGAGCAGTACTTC
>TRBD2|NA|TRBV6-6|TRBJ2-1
CASSPTSGRYNEQFF
TGTGCCAGCAGTCCGACTAGCGGTCGCTACAATGAGCAGTTCTTC
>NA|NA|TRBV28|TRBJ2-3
CASSSPSGGQGDTQYF
TGTGCCAGCAGTTCTCCGTCGGGAGGACAGGGCGATACGCAGTATTTT
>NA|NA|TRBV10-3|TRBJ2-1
CAIGQNLNEQFF
TGTGCCATCGGGCAAAACCTGAATGAGCAGTTCTTC
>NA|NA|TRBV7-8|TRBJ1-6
CASSWTSGGPNSPLHF
TGTGCCAGCAGCTGGACTAGCGGGGGGCCTAATTCACCCCTCCACTTT
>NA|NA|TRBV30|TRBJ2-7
CAWNGGGYEQYF
TGTGCCTGGAATGGTGGAGGGTACGAGCAGTACTTC
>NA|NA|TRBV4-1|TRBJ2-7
CASSQESWTAPYEQYF
TGCGCCAGCAGCCAAGAATCCTGGACAGCACCATACGAGCAGTACTTC
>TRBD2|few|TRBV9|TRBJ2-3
CASSVRRESDTQYF
TGTGCCAGCAGCGTAAGGCGGGAGTCAGATACGCAGTATTTT
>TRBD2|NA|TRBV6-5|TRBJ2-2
CASSYGLANGELFF
TGTGCCAGCAGTTACGGACTAGCGAACGGGGAGCTGTTTTTT